This is a list of T cell receptor beta chains from one sample in a study of blood T cell repertoires in COVID-19. This table comes from immunoSEQ multiplex PCR, and its TCRdb copy is limited to in-frame clones, with some not included. The sample gives 90,000 to 120,000 clones, 88% of which show up once; approximately 6.2% is in the top ten. The specimen sequenced was peripheral blood. The receptors derive from a man aged 50 to 59 with active or convalescent COVID-19. Both conserved end residues are part of each CDR3. Fields, in order: J gene, clone size, V gene, D gene, CDR3 DNA, CDR3 protein. The D gene is left open where the match is weak. Size is omitted from some rows. Given values are once, few, many or a class for expanded clones.

TRBJ2-2,.,TRBV2,.,TGTGCCAGCAGTGAAGCGCTCAGGCGGGCCGGGGAGCTGTTTTTT,CASSEALRRAGELFF
TRBJ2-6,.,TRBV6-6,.,TGTGCCAGCAGTCAACCCGAGGGTGTCTCTGGGGCCAACGTCCTGACTTTC,CASSQPEGVSGANVLTF
TRBJ1-2,.,TRBV14,.,TGTGCCAGCAGCCAAGGACAAAACTATGGCTACACCTTC,CASSQGQNYGYTF
TRBJ2-5,.,TRBV15,TRBD1,TGTGCCACCAGCAGAGATCCCGGGACAGGAGAAGAGACCCAGTACTTC,CATSRDPGTGEETQYF
TRBJ2-2,.,TRBV2,TRBD2,TGTGCCAGCAGTGAATCGCTGGCGGGAGGGCCTCGGGAGCTGTTTTTT,CASSESLAGGPRELFF
TRBJ1-2,.,TRBV4-1,.,TGCGCCAGCAGCCAAACAGCTAACTATGGCTACACCTTC,CASSQTANYGYTF
TRBJ2-2,.,TRBV9,.,TGTGCCAGCAGCGTGACTAACGCGAACACCGGGGAGCTGTTTTTT,CASSVTNANTGELFF
TRBJ2-1,.,TRBV5-1,TRBD1,TGCGCCAGCAGCCCGGGACAGGAAGGGGGGTTTCGGTACAATGAGCAGTTCTTC,CASSPGQEGGFRYNEQFF
TRBJ2-5,.,TRBV5-1,TRBD2,TGCGCCAGCAGCTTGGGGCCGGCGGGAGGGCCCGAGACCCAGTACTTC,CASSLGPAGGPETQYF
TRBJ1-5,.,TRBV19,.,TGTGCCAGTACCCAAAACGGGGGTCAGGGAAACAATCAGCCCCAGCATTTT,CASTQNGGQGNNQPQHF
TRBJ1-2,.,TRBV5-6,TRBD1,TGTGCCAGCAGCGGACAGGGGGAGTATGGCTACACCTTC,CASSGQGEYGYTF
TRBJ1-1,.,TRBV25-1,.,TGTGCCAGCACCAACATGAACACTGAAGCTTTCTTT,CASTNMNTEAFF
TRBJ2-7,once,TRBV7-6,.,TGTGCCAGCAGCTTAATGGCAGTGTCCTACGAGCAGTACTTC,CASSLMAVSYEQYF
TRBJ1-5,.,TRBV28,.,TGTGCCAGCAGTTTTGGCCCCCCGGGGCCCCAGCATTTT,CASSFGPPGPQHF
TRBJ1-1,.,TRBV5-8,TRBD1,TGTGCCAGCAGCTTGAGGAGTGGGACAGGTGAAGCTTTCTTT,CASSLRSGTGEAFF
TRBJ1-1,.,TRBV2,.,TGTGCCAGCACCCTAGGGGAACAGGGTGAAGCTTTCTTT,CASTLGEQGEAFF
TRBJ1-6,.,TRBV18,TRBD1,TGTGCCAGCTCCCCTGGGACAGGGAGGGATTCACCCCTCCACTTT,CASSPGTGRDSPLHF
TRBJ2-1,.,TRBV7-9,.,TGTGCCAGCAGCCCCGCTCTAAATGAGCAGTTCTTC,CASSPALNEQFF
TRBJ2-2,.,TRBV6-4,TRBD2,TGTGCCAGCAGCCCGGGGGGGGTGAACACCGGGGAGCTGTTTTTT,CASSPGGVNTGELFF
TRBJ1-1,.,TRBV15,.,TGTGCCACCAGCAGAGGAGGGGGGGACACACATCCGAGGGGTGAAGCTTTCTTT,CATSRGGGDTHPRGEAFF
TRBJ2-1,.,TRBV10-3,.,TGTGCCATCAGTGAGTCCGGGACTTCGATTTACAATGAGCAGTTCTTC,CAISESGTSIYNEQFF
TRBJ1-1,.,TRBV7-9,TRBD1,TGTGCCAGCAGCTTTACCGGGACAGGGGGGATGAACACTGAAGCTTTCTTT,CASSFTGTGGMNTEAFF
TRBJ2-2,.,TRBV7-6,.,TGTGCCATACCAGAAGGAGCTCACGGGGAGCTGTTTTTT,CAIPEGAHGELFF
TRBJ2-7,.,TRBV28,TRBD1,TGTGCCAGCAGTACCCCAACAGGGGGCCGATCCTACGAGCAGTACTTC,CASSTPTGGRSYEQYF
TRBJ2-5,.,TRBV9,.,TGTGCCAGCAGCGCGGGATTCCAAGAGACCCAGTACTTC,CASSAGFQETQYF
TRBJ1-4,.,TRBV5-5,TRBD1,TGTGCCAGCAGTTCCAGACAGGGGGCGAGGGAAAAACTGTTTTTT,CASSSRQGAREKLFF
TRBJ1-4,.,TRBV7-2,.,TGTGCCAGCAGCACCGGGAGGACTAATGAAAAACTGTTTTTT,CASSTGRTNEKLFF
TRBJ2-1,few,TRBV2,TRBD2,TGTGCCAGCAGTGAAGAGGGAGGGTCCTACAATGAGCAGTTCTTC,CASSEEGGSYNEQFF
TRBJ2-7,.,TRBV11-2,TRBD2,TGTGCCAGCAGCTTAGTCAGCGGGAGGGCCTACGAGCAGTACTTC,CASSLVSGRAYEQYF
TRBJ2-3,.,TRBV10-3,TRBD2,TGTGCCATCAGGCCAACCGGGACTAGCGGGACAGATACGCAGTATTTT,CAIRPTGTSGTDTQYF
TRBJ1-1,.,TRBV23-1,.,TGCGCCAGCAGTCACACGTCGGGACAGAACACTGAAGCTTTCTTT,CASSHTSGQNTEAFF
TRBJ2-7,.,TRBV6-2/TRBV6-3,.,TGTGCCAGCAGTTACTCCCAAACAGGGAGCAGTCCCTACGAGCAGTACTTC,CASSYSQTGSSPYEQYF
TRBJ2-4,.,TRBV15,TRBD2,TGTGCCACCAGCAGAGATAGGGCTAGCGGGATTGGTTCTCGTTACTTC,CATSRDRASGIGSRYF
TRBJ1-6,.,TRBV7-2,.,TGTGCCAGCAGCTTAGAAGCAGGGGAAGGTTCACCCCTCCACTTT,CASSLEAGEGSPLHF
TRBJ1-4,.,TRBV11-2,.,TGTGCCAGCAGCTTAGGGGGTGGGAGCAATGAAAAACTGTTTTTT,CASSLGGGSNEKLFF
TRBJ1-2,few,TRBV25-1,.,TGTGCCAGCAGACCTACGGGGGACGTGGGAGGCTACACCTTC,CASRPTGDVGGYTF
TRBJ2-7,.,TRBV9,TRBD1,TGTGCCAGCAGCGTCGGCCGGGACAGCCGCTACGAGCAGTACTTC,CASSVGRDSRYEQYF
TRBJ1-1,.,TRBV19,TRBD1,TGTGCCAGTAGAGGGGGCGGTACGATGAACACTGAAGCTTTCTTT,CASRGGGTMNTEAFF
TRBJ2-3,.,TRBV2,.,TGTGCCAGCAGTCACTACCTAGGATCTAGCACAGATACGCAGTATTTT,CASSHYLGSSTDTQYF
TRBJ2-1,.,TRBV27,.,TGTGCCAGCAGCTTGGTGACACCCCTGGTCTATGAGCAGTTCTTC,CASSLVTPLVYEQFF
TRBJ1-2,.,TRBV6-5,.,TGTGCCAGCAGTTATGGTGGGGCCAACAACTATGGCTACACCTTC,CASSYGGANNYGYTF
TRBJ2-1,.,TRBV7-9,.,TGTGCCAGCTCCGGACTTGGGAATGAGCAGTTCTTC,CASSGLGNEQFF
TRBJ2-5,few,TRBV11-2,.,TGTGCCAGCAGCTCACAGGGACCCGAGACCCAGTACTTC,CASSSQGPETQYF
TRBJ2-3,.,TRBV5-1,TRBD2,TGCGCCAGCAGTACGGGGGGGTATGGTGGCACAGATACGCAGTATTTT,CASSTGGYGGTDTQYF
TRBJ2-3,.,TRBV27,.,TGTGCCAGCAGTTTTACTGATAGCACAGATACGCAGTATTTT,CASSFTDSTDTQYF
TRBJ2-7,.,TRBV19,TRBD2,TGTGCCAGTAGTATGGGAGTAGCGGGACTCTACGAGCAGTACTTC,CASSMGVAGLYEQYF
TRBJ1-4,.,TRBV30,.,TGTGCCGGGAACGACAGGCTGGGGGAAAAACTGTTTTTT,CAGNDRLGEKLFF
TRBJ1-2,.,TRBV19,TRBD1,TGTGCCAGTAGTCCGGGACAGGGGTTTTCCTATGGCTACACCTTC,CASSPGQGFSYGYTF
TRBJ2-3,.,TRBV29-1,TRBD2,TGCAGCGCCGGGGCGACTAGCGGTGGGGCCGGTACGCAGTATTTT,CSAGATSGGAGTQYF
TRBJ1-6,.,TRBV3-1/TRBV3-2,TRBD1,TGTGCCAGCAGCCAAAGCTATGGGACAGGGGAAGGAGGATCACCCCTCCACTTT,CASSQSYGTGEGGSPLHF